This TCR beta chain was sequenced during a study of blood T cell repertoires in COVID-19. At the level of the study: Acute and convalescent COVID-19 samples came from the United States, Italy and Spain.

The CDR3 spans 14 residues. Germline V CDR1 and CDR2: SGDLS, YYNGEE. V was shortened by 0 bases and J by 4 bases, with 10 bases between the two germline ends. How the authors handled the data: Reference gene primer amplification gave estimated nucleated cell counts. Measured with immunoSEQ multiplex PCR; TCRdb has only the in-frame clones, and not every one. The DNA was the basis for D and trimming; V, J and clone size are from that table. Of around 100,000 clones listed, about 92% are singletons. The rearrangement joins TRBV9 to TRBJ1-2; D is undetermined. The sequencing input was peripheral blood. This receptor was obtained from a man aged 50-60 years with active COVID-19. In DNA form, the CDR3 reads TGTGCCAGCAGCGTAGCCGCGGGGTCCTATGGCTACACCTTC. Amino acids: CASSVAAGSYGYTF. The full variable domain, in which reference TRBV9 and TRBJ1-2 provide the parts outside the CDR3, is DSGVTQTPKHLITATGQRVTLRCSPRSGDLSVYWYQQSLDQGLQFLIQYYNGEERAKGNILERFSAQQFPDLHSELNLSSLELGDSALYFCASSVAAGSYGYTFGSGTRLTVV.